Presented here are 25 T cell receptor beta chains from one specimen sequenced in a study of cytotoxic CD8 clonotypes in ibrutinib-treated CLL. Only in-frame clones appear in the TCRdb table, and some are missing; sequencing was by immunoSEQ multiplex PCR. Among approximately 150,000 clones, approximately 80% were seen once, and the ten largest hold roughly a quarter. Sequenced material: PBMCs, taken after 12 months of ibrutinib treatment. These receptors were collected from a human donor with chronic lymphocytic leukemia.

This clone showed up just once. V is TRBV30 and J is TRBJ1-2; D is possibly TRBD1 (5 bases). CDR1 and CDR2 from the germline V gene are GTSNPN and SVGIG (reference sequence). The CDR3 is 13 residues long. Trimming left V 4 bases short and J 4 bases short, with 13 bases between. The CDR3 here is CAWIVGGGYGYTF. The CDR3 DNA reads as TGTGCCTGGATCGTGGGGGGAGGCTATGGCTACACCTTC.

V gene TRBV7-9 combines with J gene TRBJ2-3, with 9 nucleotides matching TRBD1. The J segment lost 2 bases and the V segment lost 2 bases, leaving 5 bases of the junction unmatched. This CDR3 contains 16 residues. CDR1 is SEHNR and CDR2 is FQNEAQ in the germline V gene (reference sequence). DNA of the CDR3: TGTGCCAGCAGCTTAAGCTGGGACAGGGCCACAGATACGCAGTATTTT. It yields the protein CASSLSWDRATDTQYF.

This chain uses TRBV13 with TRBJ1-4; 9 bases are a match to TRBD1. Looked up from germline, CDR1 is PRHDT and CDR2 is FYEKMQ (reference sequence). The CDR3 is 14 amino acids. The trim removed 5 bases at V and 6 bases at J, leaving 4 bases unmatched. The CDR3 DNA follows: TGTGCCAGCAGCATCGGGACAGGGCATGAAAAACTGTTTTTT. It specifies CASSIGTGHEKLFF. Together with reference TRBV13 and TRBJ1-4, the CDR3 gives the full variable domain: AAGVIQSPRHLIKEKRETATLKCYPIPRHDTVYWYQQGPGQDPQFLISFYEKMQSDKGSIPDRFSAQQFSDYHSELNMSSLELGDSALYFCASSIGTGHEKLFFGSGTQLSVL.

This chain uses TRBV6-5 with TRBJ1-2; D possibly corresponds to TRBD1 (5 bases). The CDR3 spans 15 residues. CDR1 is MNHEY, CDR2 SVGAGI, per germline. Between the trimmed V and J ends, which lost 0 bases and 3 bases, there was a span of 11 bases. The CDR3 DNA reads TGTGCCAGCAGTTACTCGGGGGGGATGGACTATGGCTACACCTTC. This translates into CASSYSGGMDYGYTF.

The chain has TRBV5-5 and TRBJ2-3; 10 nucleotides line up with TRBD1. Per germline, CDR1 SGHKS and CDR2 YYEKEE (reference sequence). CDR3 length: 15 residues. The V and J ends lost 3 bases and 4 bases, in that order; junction bases with no gene match: 5. The CDR3 DNA reads TGTGCCAGCAGCTCGGGACAGGGGTTCGCAGATACGCAGTATTTT. Residues: CASSSGQGFADTQYF.

The chain combines TRBV7-9 with TRBJ2-5, with D perhaps TRBD1 (7 bases). Germline CDR1 is SEHNR and CDR2 is FQNEAQ (reference sequence). This CDR3 has 12 amino acids. Trimming removed 7 bases at V and 4 bases at J, with 10 bases between. The CDR3 region is CASTQGGETQYF. In DNA, the CDR3 is TGTGCCAGCACTCAGGGGGGAGAGACCCAGTACTTC.

V is TRBV5-1 and J is TRBJ2-7; TRBD1 aligns across 7 bases. This CDR3 has 16 residues. Unmatched junction bases numbered 8, after V lost 0 bases and J lost 2 bases. Germline values: CDR1 SGHRS, CDR2 YFSETQ. CDR3 in amino acids: CASSLGLQGTPYEQYF. The CDR3 DNA reads as TGCGCCAGCAGCTTGGGACTACAGGGGACCCCCTACGAGCAGTACTTC. Drawing the rest from reference TRBV5-1 and TRBJ2-7, the complete variable domain is KAGVTQTPRYLIKTRGQQVTLSCSPISGHRSVSWYQQTPGQGLQFLFEYFSETQRNKGNFPGRFSGRQFSNSRSEMNVSTLELGDSALYLCASSLGLQGTPYEQYFGPGTRLTVT.

V usage is TRBV7-8 and J usage is TRBJ2-7; D gene uncertain. The V and J ends lost 2 bases and 4 bases respectively, with 18 bases between them. The germline V gene has CDR1 SGHVS and CDR2 FQNEAQ. This CDR3 is 16 amino acids long. CDR3 loop: CASSLPTNPEYYEQYF. The CDR3 bases are TGTGCCAGCAGCTTACCCACTAACCCTGAATATTACGAGCAGTACTTC.

CDR3 nucleotides: TGCAGCGTTGATCCGGGACAGGGTGTAGGCGAGCAGTACTTC. Translating gives CSVDPGQGVGEQYF. The V gene is TRBV29-1, the J gene TRBJ2-7; 9 nucleotides match TRBD1. Germline CDR1 and CDR2: SQVTM and ANQGSEA. Losses at the gene ends were 3 bases for V and 6 bases for J; bases not matched to a gene: 9. The CDR3 contains 14 residues.

J is TRBJ1-1 and V is TRBV27; D is perhaps TRBD1 (5 bases). Germline CDR1 and CDR2: MNHEY and SMNVEV (reference sequence). Trimming pared 5 bases from V and 3 bases from J, leaving 10 bases between. This CDR3 has 13 residues. The chain's CDR3 is CASSRGFYTEAFF. CDR3 in DNA: TGTGCCAGCAGTAGGGGATTTTACACTGAAGCTTTCTTT.

V usage is TRBV30 and J usage is TRBJ2-6; D is unclear. CDR1 GTSNPN and CDR2 SVGIG come from the germline V gene (reference sequence). V was clipped by 7 bases and J by 0 bases, with 7 bases between them. The CDR3 runs to 13 residues. The CDR3 sequence is CALSRSGANVLTF. The CDR3 DNA sequence: TGTGCCTTATCCCGCTCTGGGGCCAACGTCCTGACTTTC.

This clone occurred once. The J gene is TRBJ2-3, the V gene TRBV27; TRBD2 matches 9 bases. J was trimmed by 0 bases and V by 8 bases; bases with no gene match: 9. The CDR3 extends over 16 amino acids. The germline V gene encodes CDR1 MNHEY and CDR2 SMNVEV (reference sequence). Here the CDR3 reads CASAAGTSISTDTQYF. In DNA, the CDR3 is TGTGCCAGCGCGGCCGGGACTAGCATAAGCACAGATACGCAGTATTTT.

This chain joins TRBV7-8 and TRBJ2-1; 7 bases are shared with TRBD2. The CDR3 contains 13 residues. Unmatched junction bases numbered 3, after V lost 5 bases and J lost 5 bases. Germline V CDR1 and CDR2: SGHVS, FQNEAQ. CDR3 nucleotides: TGTGCCAGCAGCCCGCTAGCGGACAATGAGCAGTTCTTC. This gives the protein CASSPLADNEQFF.

J is TRBJ2-7 and V is TRBV6-5, with 9 bases aligning to TRBD1. The germline V gene has CDR1 MNHEY and CDR2 SVGAGI. The CDR3 spans 12 residues. V shed 8 bases, J shed 6 bases, and the junction held 5 bases outside the gene matches. CDR3 amino acids: CASGRTGVEQYF. In nucleotides, the CDR3 is TGTGCCAGCGGGAGGACAGGGGTCGAGCAGTACTTC.

The chain employs TRBV5-5 and TRBJ1-4, with D possibly TRBD1 on 5 matching bases. The CDR3 extends over 17 amino acids. V gave up 0 bases and J gave up 6 bases, with 18 bases separating them. Germline values: CDR1 SGHKS, CDR2 YYEKEE (reference sequence). CDR3 DNA: TGTGCCAGCAGCTTGGGGCCCGAGACAGTTGAGTATGAAAAACTGTTTTTT. The encoded protein is CASSLGPETVEYEKLFF.

This clone was recorded once. The V gene is TRBV7-2, the J gene TRBJ1-1, with a tentative D call TRBD1 (5 bases). The CDR3 is 16 amino acids. Germline V gene lookup returns CDR1 SGHTA and CDR2 FQGNSA. V was pared by 5 bases and J by 2 bases, with 18 bases between. The CDR3 coding sequence is TGTGCCAGCAGCCCCCCTTGGGTAGGGGCCAACACTGAAGCTTTCTTT. Its translation: CASSPPWVGANTEAFF.

The rearrangement joins TRBV15 to TRBJ2-6; D unresolved. The germline gives CDR1 LNHNV, CDR2 YYDKDF (reference sequence). There are 18 residues in the CDR3. The germline V and J ends were trimmed by 0 bases and 0 bases, with 12 bases remaining between them. The DNA for the CDR3 is TGTGCCACCAGCAGAGATTACACCAGACTCTCTGGGGCCAACGTCCTGACTTTC. Amino acid sequence: CATSRDYTRLSGANVLTF.

V usage is TRBV27 and J usage is TRBJ1-1; 7 bases map to TRBD1. Trimming at V came to 2 bases and at J to 1 base, leaving 10 bases not matched to a gene. Germline-derived CDR1 and CDR2 are MNHEY and SMNVEV (reference sequence). The CDR3 length is 17 residues. This chain's CDR3 is CASSLRGRSPTNTEAFF. As DNA, the CDR3 is TGTGCCAGCAGTTTAAGGGGGCGAAGCCCGACGAACACTGAAGCTTTCTTT.

The sample holds one count of this clone. This chain links TRBV20-1 with TRBJ1-5, with D unclear. Germline-derived CDR1 and CDR2 are DFQATT and SNEGSKA (reference sequence). The length of the CDR3 is 11 residues. With 4 bases removed from V and 6 bases from J, the gap between germline ends came to 7 bases. The CDR3 bases are TGCAGTGCTACATCCGGTCAGCCCCAGCATTTT. Protein product: CSATSGQPQHF.

This clone has a single count. The chain uses TRBV6-6 and TRBJ2-1; TRBD2 is a possible D gene (6 bases). The CDR3 totals 14 residues. Trimming stripped 0 bases from V and 8 bases from J, with 11 bases between. Germline V gives CDR1 MNHNY, CDR2 SVGAGI (reference sequence). The CDR3 reads CASSYSRGRDEQFF. As DNA, the CDR3 is TGTGCCAGCAGTTACTCGCGGGGTCGGGATGAGCAGTTCTTC.

This clone turned up a few times. V usage is TRBV7-9 and J usage is TRBJ2-1, with TRBD2 matching over 13 bases. This CDR3 contains 15 residues. The trim removed 5 bases at V and 6 bases at J, leaving 4 bases unmatched. Germline CDR1 reads SEHNR; CDR2 reads FQNEAQ (reference sequence). CDR3 sequence reads: CASSTGTSGTNEQFF. For the CDR3, the DNA is TGTGCCAGCAGCACCGGGACTAGCGGGACCAATGAGCAGTTCTTC.

A few counts support this clone. This chain uses TRBV9 with TRBJ2-2; 8 bases agree with TRBD1. V was pared by 4 bases and J by 6 bases, with 8 bases of the junction left unmatched. CDR3 length: 15 residues. The germline CDR1 and CDR2 sequences are SGDLS and YYNGEE. The CDR3 loop is CASSFDSGGAGELFF. The CDR3 nucleotides are TGTGCCAGCAGCTTCGATTCAGGGGGCGCCGGGGAGCTGTTTTTT.

This chain joins TRBV7-9 and TRBJ2-7, with 7 bases identical to TRBD1. Trimming at V came to 1 base and at J to 3 bases, leaving 3 bases not matched to a gene. The CDR3 runs to 14 residues. Germline V gives CDR1 SEHNR, CDR2 FQNEAQ (reference sequence). The CDR3 nucleotides are TGTGCCAGCAGCTTAGGGGGGACAGTCTACGAGCAGTACTTC. It is translated as CASSLGGTVYEQYF.

This chain links TRBV6-5 with TRBJ2-7; tentatively, D is TRBD2 (6 bases). CDR3 size: 14 residues. From germline, CDR1 is MNHEY and CDR2 SVGAGI. Trimming removed 5 bases at V and 5 bases at J, with 16 bases between. Here the CDR3 DNA reads TGTGCCAGCAGTGAAGTGCGACTAGTCAACGAGCAGTACTTC. Amino acids: CASSEVRLVNEQYF.

This chain uses TRBV19 with TRBJ1-1; D unclear. Germline CDR1 LNHDA, CDR2 SQIVND (reference sequence). The V end lost 4 bases, the J end lost 3 bases, and 9 bases lay between the germline ends. The CDR3 extends over 13 amino acids. CDR3 in amino acids: CASSTSRDTEAFF. The CDR3 DNA reads TGTGCCAGTAGTACATCCCGGGACACTGAAGCTTTCTTT.